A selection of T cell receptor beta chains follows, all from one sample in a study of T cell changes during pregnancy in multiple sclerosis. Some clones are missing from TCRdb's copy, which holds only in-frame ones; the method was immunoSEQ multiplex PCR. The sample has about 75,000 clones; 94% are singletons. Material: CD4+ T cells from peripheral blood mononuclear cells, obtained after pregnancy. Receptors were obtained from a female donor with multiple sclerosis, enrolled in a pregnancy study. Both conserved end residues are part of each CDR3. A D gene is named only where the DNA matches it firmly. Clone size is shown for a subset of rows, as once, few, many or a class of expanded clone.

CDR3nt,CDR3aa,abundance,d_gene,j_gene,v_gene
TGTGCCAGCAGCTTTACTAGCTTCGAGCAGTACTTC,CASSFTSFEQYF,NA,NA,TRBJ2-7,TRBV7-2
TGCGCCAGCAGCTTGGTCGGGAGCTCCTACAATGAGCAGTTCTTC,CASSLVGSSYNEQFF,NA,NA,TRBJ2-1,TRBV5-1
TGTGCCAGCAGCCTTACAGGGGGCAGGACTGAAGCTTTCTTT,CASSLTGGRTEAFF,NA,TRBD1,TRBJ1-1,TRBV14
TGCGCCAGCAGGACCGGGACAGGGTCCTATAGCAATCAGCCCCAGCATTTT,CASRTGTGSYSNQPQHF,NA,TRBD1,TRBJ1-5,TRBV10-1
TGTGCCATCAGGACAGGGGAGGCCGACGAGCAGTACTTC,CAIRTGEADEQYF,NA,TRBD1,TRBJ2-7,TRBV7-9
TGTGCCAGCAGTCCCGAAAACGGGAGGTATGAGACCCAGTACTTC,CASSPENGRYETQYF,NA,TRBD2,TRBJ2-5,TRBV6-5
TGTGCCAGCAGCTTGGGTGACAGGGCGTACAATCAGCCCCAGCATTTT,CASSLGDRAYNQPQHF,NA,TRBD1,TRBJ1-5,TRBV5-8
TGTGCCAGCAGCTACCGGACAGGGGGAGTAGATACGCAGTATTTT,CASSYRTGGVDTQYF,NA,TRBD1,TRBJ2-3,TRBV5-6
TGTGCCAGCAGCCTACCTAGCGGGATGGCGGAGACCCAGTACTTC,CASSLPSGMAETQYF,NA,TRBD2,TRBJ2-5,TRBV28
TGTGCCAGTTTCGAGTCGGGCTCCTACGAGCAGTACTTC,CASFESGSYEQYF,once,NA,TRBJ2-7,TRBV18
TGTGCCAGCTCCGGACTGATAGATACGCAGTATTTT,CASSGLIDTQYF,NA,NA,TRBJ2-3,TRBV18
TGTGCCAGCAGTTACGGGGGGACTAATGAAAAACTGTTTTTT,CASSYGGTNEKLFF,NA,NA,TRBJ1-4,TRBV6-5
TGTGCCTGGTCTACTTCGGGGGCCAAAAACATTCAGTACTTC,CAWSTSGAKNIQYF,once,NA,TRBJ2-4,TRBV30
TGCGCCAGCAGCGGGAGTGACAGGATGCTTATCGATGAGCAGTTCTTC,CASSGSDRMLIDEQFF,once,NA,TRBJ2-1,TRBV5-1
TGTGCCAGCAGTTTAGGACGTGGTCTCGGACAGTTCTCTGGGGCCAACGTCCTGACTTTC,CASSLGRGLGQFSGANVLTF,NA,NA,TRBJ2-6,TRBV28
TGTGCCTGGAGGACACTGGATTCGAACTATGGCTACACCTTC,CAWRTLDSNYGYTF,once,NA,TRBJ1-2,TRBV30
TGTGCCACCCTGACCTTAGCGGGACCAAATGAGCAGTTCTTC,CATLTLAGPNEQFF,NA,TRBD2,TRBJ2-1,TRBV10-3
TGTGCCAGCAGTGCTGATTCAGGGGTAGGAACCGATGAGCAGTTCTTC,CASSADSGVGTDEQFF,NA,NA,TRBJ2-1,TRBV2
TGTGCCACCAGCAGAGGGGGACAGGGGATCGACGGCTACACCTTC,CATSRGGQGIDGYTF,NA,TRBD1,TRBJ1-2,TRBV15
TGTGCCAGCAGCTTAGAGCCAGGTAGCAATCAGCCCCAGCATTTT,CASSLEPGSNQPQHF,NA,NA,TRBJ1-5,TRBV7-2
TGTGCCAGCAGGGGACAGGGGTCTGGGGCCAACGTCCTGACTTTC,CASRGQGSGANVLTF,NA,TRBD1,TRBJ2-6,TRBV2
TGTGCCAGCAGTATGTCGGGACAGGTAACCTACGAGCAGTACTTC,CASSMSGQVTYEQYF,NA,TRBD1,TRBJ2-7,TRBV28
TGTGCCAGCAGCTTATCTAGGGGGCCACTGAACACTGAAGCTTTCTTT,CASSLSRGPLNTEAFF,once,TRBD1,TRBJ1-1,TRBV7-6
TGTGCCAGCAGTTTTGACAGCCGAGCCTCCTACGAGCAGTACTTC,CASSFDSRASYEQYF,NA,NA,TRBJ2-7,TRBV5-6
TGCGCCAGCAGCTGGGGGGTTGGAGGGAGCTCCTACAATGAGCAGTTCTTC,CASSWGVGGSSYNEQFF,NA,NA,TRBJ2-1,TRBV5-1
TGTGCCAGCAGCCCCGATAGGGGCGGGAGCTATACGCAGTATTTT,CASSPDRGGSYTQYF,NA,TRBD2,TRBJ2-3,TRBV7-2
TGTGCCAGTAGTATAGGGGACAGGCTTTCAGCTGGGGCCAACGTCCTGACTTTC,CASSIGDRLSAGANVLTF,NA,TRBD1,TRBJ2-6,TRBV19
TGTGCCAGCAGCGTAGGGGCCGGGAGCGAGACCCAGTACTTC,CASSVGAGSETQYF,NA,NA,TRBJ2-5,TRBV9
TGTGCCGTCAGGGGACCGGCATATGGCTACACCTTC,CAVRGPAYGYTF,NA,NA,TRBJ1-2,TRBV19
TGTGCCAGCAGTGAATCGGGACAGCCGGACAGAGAGACCCAGTACTTC,CASSESGQPDRETQYF,NA,TRBD1,TRBJ2-5,TRBV6-1
TGTGCCAGCATTACAGGCGCGAATACTGAAGCTTTCTTT,CASITGANTEAFF,NA,NA,TRBJ1-1,TRBV6-6
TGTGCCAGCAGCCGACAGAGCCAAGAGACCCAGTACTTC,CASSRQSQETQYF,NA,NA,TRBJ2-5,TRBV6-4
TGTGCCAGCAGCCCCCTTGGGACAGGGATTCTCAACTATGGCTACACCTTC,CASSPLGTGILNYGYTF,NA,TRBD1,TRBJ1-2,TRBV7-8
TGTGCAAGTCGCTTAAAACTAGCGGGAGGCAATGAGCAGTTCTTC,CASRLKLAGGNEQFF,NA,NA,TRBJ2-1,TRBV12-2
TGCGCCAGCAGCTCGGGACTAGCGGGAACCTACGAGCAGTACTTC,CASSSGLAGTYEQYF,once,TRBD2,TRBJ2-7,TRBV5-1
TGTGCCTGGAGTGTAGGAGGCGCGAGGGAAGCTTTCTTT,CAWSVGGAREAFF,NA,NA,TRBJ1-1,TRBV30
TGTGCCAGCACCTCTACGACAGGGTTCTACGAGCAGTACTTC,CASTSTTGFYEQYF,NA,TRBD1,TRBJ2-7,TRBV7-2
TGCGCCAGCAGGGCCCAGGGCGGGAGCACTGAAGCTTTCTTT,CASRAQGGSTEAFF,NA,NA,TRBJ1-1,TRBV5-1
TGTGCCAGCAGCCAAGATTGGTGGCGGGAGCGGTACAATGAGCAGTTCTTC,CASSQDWWRERYNEQFF,NA,TRBD2,TRBJ2-1,TRBV4-2
TGTGCCAGCGGAAGGACAGGGACTTACGAGCAGTACTTC,CASGRTGTYEQYF,NA,TRBD1,TRBJ2-7,TRBV2
TGCGCCAGCAGCTTGGTCCTGAATTCCGATAGCTCCTACGAGCAGTACTTC,CASSLVLNSDSSYEQYF,once,NA,TRBJ2-7,TRBV5-1
TGTGCCAGCAGTTTACGTTATTGGGCAGGTGACGCCTACGAGCAGTACTTC,CASSLRYWAGDAYEQYF,NA,NA,TRBJ2-7,TRBV27
TGCAGTGCTAGGGGGGAGGGGGAGCAGTTCTTC,CSARGEGEQFF,NA,TRBD2,TRBJ2-1,TRBV20-1
TGCGCCAGCAGCAGCTCTGGTGGAGCAACTAATGAAAAACTGTTTTTT,CASSSSGGATNEKLFF,NA,NA,TRBJ1-4,TRBV5-1
TGTGCCAGCAACGAGCGGGAGGGGGGCAATGAGCAGTTCTTC,CASNEREGGNEQFF,NA,TRBD2,TRBJ2-1,TRBV2
TGTGCCAGCAGCATCTGCTGGGGAGGAGAGACCCAGTACTTC,CASSICWGGETQYF,once,NA,TRBJ2-5,TRBV21-1
TGTGCCAGCAGTTTTCCCGGGAGGGCCTACAATGAGCAGTTCTTC,CASSFPGRAYNEQFF,NA,TRBD2,TRBJ2-1,TRBV27
TGTGCCAGCAGCCAAGAAGTCGGCGCGGGAGCAAGCCACGAGCAGTACTTC,CASSQEVGAGASHEQYF,many,TRBD2,TRBJ2-7,TRBV4-2
TGTGCCAGCAGTCATCTATCGACTAGCGGGCTAATCTCCTACAATGAGCAGTTCTTC,CASSHLSTSGLISYNEQFF,NA,TRBD2,TRBJ2-1,TRBV28
TGTGCCAGCAGCTTAGCAGGGGGAATCTACGAGCAGTACTTC,CASSLAGGIYEQYF,NA,NA,TRBJ2-7,TRBV7-9
TGCGCCAGCAGCTTCGGGAGAGGGGCCTACGAGCAGTACTTC,CASSFGRGAYEQYF,NA,NA,TRBJ2-7,TRBV5-1
TGCGCCAGCAGCTTGGGCCCCGGACATCCCAACACCGGGGAGCTGTTTTTT,CASSLGPGHPNTGELFF,NA,NA,TRBJ2-2,TRBV5-1
TGTGCCAGCAGCTTAGGTAACAGGTTCGCCTACGAGCAGTACTTC,CASSLGNRFAYEQYF,NA,NA,TRBJ2-7,TRBV7-8
TGTGCCAGCAGTGGGGGACAGTCTACGAGTCAGCCCCAGCATTTT,CASSGGQSTSQPQHF,NA,TRBD1,TRBJ1-5,TRBV2
TGTGCCAGCTCACCCTCCCGAAAATGGGACAGAAGCAATCAGCCCCAGCATTTT,CASSPSRKWDRSNQPQHF,once,TRBD1,TRBJ1-5,TRBV18
TGTGCCAGCAGCTTAATTAGAAACACCATATATTTT,CASSLIRNTIYF,NA,NA,TRBJ1-3,TRBV11-2
TGTGCCAGTAATGAGTTCTCTGGAAACACCATATATTTT,CASNEFSGNTIYF,NA,NA,TRBJ1-3,TRBV19
TGTGCCAGCAGCTTGCCGGGACAGGGGAGCGACGAGCAGTACTTC,CASSLPGQGSDEQYF,NA,TRBD1,TRBJ2-7,TRBV5-8
TGTGCCAGCAGCTTGTTCGCCAGGGCACAATCTAAGGCCAAAAACATTCAGTACTTC,CASSLFARAQSKAKNIQYF,NA,NA,TRBJ2-4,TRBV5-6
TGTGCCAGCAGTAAAAACTCGGGGACTAGCGGTCGTTTTAGCACAGATACGCAGTATTTT,CASSKNSGTSGRFSTDTQYF,NA,TRBD2,TRBJ2-3,TRBV27